The text below deals with one T cell receptor (beta chain). As yet, its antigen is unknown. Looked up from germline, CDR1 is GTSNPN and CDR2 is SVGIG (reference sequence). CDR3 length: 14 amino acids. Trimming pared 4 bases from V and 0 bases from J, leaving 13 bases between. The data stem from a study of pediatric ulcerative colitis. Regarding the study as a whole: This repertoire reflects total lymphocytes rather than subpopulations like regulatory T cells.

The protocol was immunoSEQ multiplex PCR, while the TCRdb copy is restricted to in-frame clones and leaves out a portion. The table lists 50,000 to 65,000 clones, 86% of them singletons, with around 3% in the top ten. Colonoscopy and blood draw happened at the same time. Sequenced sample: blood. The receptor was isolated from a boy aged 5-17 years with severe ulcerative colitis. The chain uses TRBV30 and TRBJ2-7, with D maybe TRBD1 (5 bases). CDR3 loop: CAWNDRKSSYEQYF. The CDR3 bases are TGTGCCTGGAATGACAGAAAAAGCTCCTACGAGCAGTACTTC. Variable domain in full (rest from reference TRBV30 and TRBJ2-7): SQTIHQWPATLVQPVGSPLSLECTVEGTSNPNLYWYRQAAGRGLQLLFYSVGIGQISSEVPQNLSASRPQDRQFILSSKKLLLSDSGFYLCAWNDRKSSYEQYFGPGTRLTVT.